Sequencing of this TCR beta chain was carried out in a study of Graves' ophthalmopathy and Graves' hyperthyroidism. The TCR beta CDR3 regions underwent amplification from RNA transcripts. Following a first-round RT-PCR that used HTBI primers, a second-round multiplex PCR was carried out. TCRdb reprocessed the multiplex PCR reads with MiXCR, giving one entry per CDR3 protein. The sample has 300,000 to 450,000 distinct CDR3 sequences; about a sixth are singletons. J was trimmed by 5 bases and V by 0 bases; bases with no gene match: 6. The CDR3 spans 15 residues. The germline CDR1 and CDR2 sequences are LGHNA and YSLEER. This clonotype was detected only a few times.

The V gene is TRBV4-3, the J gene TRBJ2-7; 8 nucleotides match TRBD1. The sample was peripheral blood. The receptor was isolated from an adult woman with stable Graves' hyperthyroidism. In nucleotides, the CDR3 is TGCGCCAGCAGCCAAGATGGGCAGGGGGCCAACGAGCAGTACTTC. Amino acids: CASSQDGQGANEQYF.